These 19 T cell receptor beta chains share one sample of origin, sequenced in a study of cytomegalovirus exposure and HLA in healthy donors. Amplification used 60 Vbeta primers and 13 Jbeta primers. The repertoire was sequenced with immunoSEQ multiplex PCR; TCRdb's copy has only in-frame clones and lacks some. The repertoire holds some 180,000 clones, with roughly a tenth as singletons. The sequenced sample consisted of PBMCs. The receptors originated from a woman in her 30s in good health and CMV-seropositive.

The chain uses TRBV27 and TRBJ1-4; D is ambiguous. The CDR3 runs to 18 residues. Germline CDR1 is MNHEY and CDR2 is SMNVEV (reference sequence). The ends were cut back, 2 bases at V and 0 bases at J, with 16 bases in the middle. DNA for the CDR3: TGTGCCAGCAGTTTACGAGGGCTGTCGGGAACAACTAATGAAAAACTGTTTTTT. This codes for CASSLRGLSGTTNEKLFF.

The chain links TRBV21-1 to TRBJ2-2; the DNA was not compared with TRBD2, the D call given in the table. TRBV21-1 is assigned pseudogene status. The length of the CDR3 is 20 residues. The DNA for the CDR3 is TGTGCCAGCAGCGCTAGCCTGGGGGGTAGCGGGAGGGCCTTCACCGGGGAGCTGTTTTTT. This codes for CASSASLGGSGRAFTGELFF.

In this sample, this clone turned up a few times. V is TRBV7-9 and J is TRBJ1-5, with 7 bases matching TRBD1. This CDR3 comprises 14 residues. The germline V gene has CDR1 SEHNR and CDR2 FQNEAQ (reference sequence). Trimming cost V 5 bases and J 5 bases; bases outside gene matches: 6. The CDR3 loop reads CASSPGQDHQPQHF. The CDR3 bases are TGTGCCAGCAGCCCCGGACAGGACCATCAGCCCCAGCATTTT.

The chain couples TRBV27 to TRBJ1-2; D is possibly TRBD1 (5 bases). Between the trimmed V and J ends, which lost 4 bases and 4 bases, there was a span of 16 bases. The length of the CDR3 is 15 residues. Germline loops: CDR1 MNHEY, CDR2 SMNVEV (reference sequence). CDR3 bases: TGTGCCAGCAGTTCTCAGGGCGGGGGTAGCTATGGCTACACCTTC. Protein: CASSSQGGGSYGYTF.

This clone was detected a few times. The chain is built from TRBV9 and TRBJ2-7, with D perhaps TRBD1 (6 bases). V was cut by 4 bases and J by 7 bases, with 15 bases left in between. Looked up from germline, CDR1 is SGDLS and CDR2 is YYNGEE. The length of the CDR3 is 13 residues. The DNA for the CDR3 is TGTGCCAGCAGCCCTCGGGACACCCGGGAGCAGTACTTC. It is translated as CASSPRDTREQYF.

This clone has only a few counts. This chain connects TRBV5-1 to TRBJ2-5; 10 bases align to TRBD1. The trim removed 5 bases at V and 3 bases at J, leaving 4 bases unmatched. The CDR3 covers 14 residues. Per germline, CDR1 SGHRS and CDR2 YFSETQ. This CDR3 is CASRAGTGEETQYF. The CDR3 DNA reads TGCGCCAGCAGGGCCGGGACAGGGGAAGAGACCCAGTACTTC.

The CDR3, as DNA: TGCGCCAGCAGCTCGCTGGTGGCGGGAGTAGAGACCGGGGAGCTGTTTTTT. Residues: CASSSLVAGVETGELFF. The V call is TRBV5-1, the J call TRBJ2-2; 7 positions agree with TRBD2. The V and J ends lost 3 bases and 5 bases, in that order; junction bases with no gene match: 13. The CDR3 contains 17 residues. Germline V gives CDR1 SGHRS, CDR2 YFSETQ.

This clone has a handful of counts. The rearrangement links TRBV6-1 to TRBJ2-5; D is possibly TRBD2 (5 bases). Germline assignment: CDR1 MNHNS and CDR2 SASEGT. This CDR3 comprises 15 residues. The V and J ends lost 6 bases and 4 bases respectively, with 18 bases between them. The CDR3 reads CASRRTSQIIETQYF. The CDR3 bases are TGTGCCAGCAGGAGGACTTCTCAGATTATAGAGACCCAGTACTTC.

This clone was found a few times. J is TRBJ1-2 and V is TRBV5-1; the D is unclear. The CDR3 is 16 residues long. Germline CDR1 and CDR2: SGHRS and YFSETQ. The V and J ends lost 0 bases and 0 bases respectively, with 12 bases between them. For the CDR3, the DNA is TGCGCCAGCAGCTTGGAACTAGGGTGGTCTAACTATGGCTACACCTTC. Its protein is CASSLELGWSNYGYTF. Using reference TRBV5-1 and TRBJ1-2 for the parts outside the CDR3, the full variable domain is KAGVTQTPRYLIKTRGQQVTLSCSPISGHRSVSWYQQTPGQGLQFLFEYFSETQRNKGNFPGRFSGRQFSNSRSEMNVSTLELGDSALYLCASSLELGWSNYGYTFGSGTRLTVV.

The chain employs TRBV27 and TRBJ2-5; TRBD1 matches at 8 bases. V shed 5 bases, J shed 4 bases, and the junction held 6 bases outside the gene matches. The germline V gene encodes CDR1 MNHEY and CDR2 SMNVEV (reference sequence). There are 14 residues in the CDR3. The DNA for the CDR3 is TGTGCCAGCAGTACGACAGGGGCCATAGAGACCCAGTACTTC. Its translation is CASSTTGAIETQYF.

This chain links TRBV19 with TRBJ2-2, with 7 bases aligning to TRBD1. The CDR3 runs 15 residues. CDR1 is LNHDA, CDR2 SQIVND, per germline (reference sequence). J lost 7 bases, V lost 1 base, and 6 bases had no gene match. CDR3 nucleotide sequence: TGTGCCAGTAGTATAGTGAAGGGGGCAGGCGGGGAGCTGTTTTTT. It yields the protein CASSIVKGAGGELFF.

This clone was picked up a small number of times. The chain couples TRBV9 to TRBJ1-2; D perhaps matches TRBD1 (5 bases). Germline CDR1 and CDR2: SGDLS and YYNGEE. This CDR3 contains 12 residues. V was clipped by 5 bases and J by 6 bases, with 11 bases between them. CDR3 nucleotides: TGTGCCAGCAGAAGGGGAGGGAATGGCTACACCTTC. Translation: CASRRGGNGYTF.

This rearrangement joins TRBV7-2 to TRBJ2-4, with D possibly TRBD2 on 6 matching bases. CDR3 length: 17 residues. Germline lookup yields CDR1 SGHTA and CDR2 FQGNSA. V lost 5 bases and J 0 bases, leaving 17 bases between the germline ends. The CDR3 reads CASSLSRTGVAKNIQYF. DNA for the CDR3: TGTGCCAGCAGCCTAAGCCGGACGGGGGTAGCCAAAAACATTCAGTACTTC.

This clone was recorded a few times. The CDR3 loop reads CASSQRGGPLEQFF. CDR3 in DNA: TGTGCCAGCAGCCAACGCGGGGGGCCTCTTGAGCAGTTCTTC. The V gene is TRBV7-3, the J gene TRBJ2-1, with TRBD2 matching over 8 bases. The CDR3 runs 14 residues. Germline CDR1 reads SGHTA; CDR2 reads FQGTGA. The trim removed 5 bases at V and 9 bases at J, leaving 9 bases unmatched. The variable domain in full, with the rest retrieved from reference TRBV7-3 and TRBJ2-1, is GAGVSQTPSNKVTEKGKYVELRCDPISGHTALYWYRQSLGQGPEFLIYFQGTGAADDSGLPNDRFFAVRPEGSVSTLKIQRTERGDSAVYLCASSQRGGPLEQFFGPGTRLTVL.

This sequence joins TRBV27 and TRBJ2-5; D is perhaps TRBD2 (6 bases). The J call may be wrong; the DNA end is better matched by TRBJ2-7. From germline, CDR1 is MNHEY and CDR2 SMNVEV (reference sequence). The CDR3 extends over 17 amino acids. The CDR3 sequence is CASSPAGPMVYSYEQYF. CDR3 nucleotide sequence: TGTGCCAGCAGCCCCGCGGGACCGATGGTCTATTCCTACGAGCAGTACTTC.

Only a few counts were recorded for this clone. CDR3 region: CASSAVNTEAFF. The CDR3 DNA reads as TGCGCCAGCAGTGCGGTGAACACTGAAGCTTTCTTT. This chain joins TRBV5-1 and TRBJ1-1; no clear D. CDR1 is SGHRS and CDR2 is YFSETQ in the germline V gene. The CDR3 contains 12 residues. The V end was cut by 5 bases, the J end by 0 bases, with 5 bases between.

A few counts support this clone. The chain links TRBV7-9 to TRBJ1-2; possible D gene TRBD1, 6 bases. The germline V gene encodes CDR1 SEHNR and CDR2 FQNEAQ (reference sequence). The CDR3 runs to 17 residues. V shed 2 bases and J shed 2 bases, with 18 bases lying between them. CDR3 loop: CASSLSDRGTSNYGYTF. DNA of the CDR3: TGTGCCAGCAGCTTATCGGATCGAGGGACATCCAACTATGGCTACACCTTC.

The chain employs TRBV2 and TRBJ2-7, with TRBD1 identical over 7 bases. The CDR3 contains 12 residues. CDR1 SNHLY and CDR2 FYNNEI come from the germline V gene. V shed 11 bases, J shed 5 bases, and the junction held 9 bases outside the gene matches. DNA for the CDR3: TGTGCCGGGCACAGGGGTTACAACGAGCAGTACTTC. It codes for CAGHRGYNEQYF. Full variable domain (rest looked up from reference TRBV2 and TRBJ2-7): EPEVTQTPSHQVTQMGQEVILRCVPISNHLYFYWYRQILGQKVEFLVSFYNNEISEKSEIFDDQFSVERPDGSNFTLKIRSTKLEDSAMYFCAGHRGYNEQYFGPGTRLTVT.

The chain employs TRBV5-1 and TRBJ2-1; D perhaps matches TRBD2 (5 bases). The CDR3 sequence is 15 residues long. From germline, CDR1 is SGHRS and CDR2 YFSETQ. V shed 4 bases and J shed 0 bases, with 11 bases lying between them. As DNA, the CDR3 is TGCGCCAGCAGCAGTGAGCGGTTCTCCTACAATGAGCAGTTCTTC. This translates into CASSSERFSYNEQFF.